This T cell receptor beta chain appears in the sequencing data of a study of identical twins. General study results and limits: Invariant cells of the MAIT and iNKT types might have partly distorted the zero-insertion analyses. Recombination models fit unrelated individuals' TCR alpha sharing but underestimated twins'.

V lost 2 bases and J lost 3; bases outside the gene matches: 13. This CDR3 region has 18 residues. Germline V CDR1 and CDR2: SGDLS, YYNGEE. On this clonotype itself: Its antigen is unidentified.

TCRdb passed the 5' RACE reads through MiXCR, listing each CDR3 protein once. Among about 470,000 distinct CDR3 sequences, roughly 24% were seen once, and the ten largest hold over 2.5%. There were only healthy Caucasians among the donors. The data were also submitted as part of a second study, on T cells expressing NK-cell markers. That source notes: The HCMV specificity of the expanded NKG2C+ T cell clones stayed unresolved.

This sequence was found in a woman between 18 and 29 years old in good health. Sequenced input: CD4+ T cells sorted from blood. The rearrangement links TRBV9 to TRBJ2-3, with TRBD2 identical over 9 bases. The CDR3 DNA is TGTGCCAGCAGCGTCTTATCCGCTAGCGGGATGTCAACAGATACGCAGTATTTT. It codes for CASSVLSASGMSTDTQYF.